This T cell receptor beta chain comes out of a study of cytomegalovirus exposure and HLA in healthy donors. Looking at the study overall: In an early release, HLA-typed donors contributed about 80 million unique TCR sequences.

The PCR used 60 Vbeta and 13 Jbeta primers. Clones were read by immunoSEQ multiplex PCR, and TCRdb kept only the in-frame ones, dropping some. The sample contains 97,000 or so clones, roughly 80% of which appear only once. Study outcomes and limitations: Some highly shared sequence variants likely arose as a pipeline artifact. Among TCR beta chains, those listed as cytomegalovirus-associated numbered around 160.

Germline-derived CDR1 and CDR2 are MNHNS and SASEGT. The CDR3 spans 15 residues. V lost 0 bases and J 2 bases, leaving 8 bases between the germline ends. A remark on this clone: Its specificity is not known.

This rearrangement joins TRBV6-1 to TRBJ1-5; D is unclear. The sequenced material came from PBMCs. The origin of this receptor is a male donor in good health and CMV-seropositive. CDR3 coding DNA: TGTGCCAGCAGTGAAGCGGCCGCGGGCAATCAGCCCCAGCATTTT. Its protein is CASSEAAAGNQPQHF.